Listed below are T cell receptor beta chains from one sample, sequenced in a study of T cells in localized non-small cell lung cancer. Sequencing was performed with immunoSEQ multiplex PCR; in TCRdb, only in-frame clones are kept and a portion is missing. The repertoire holds tens of thousands of clones, with more than 75% as singletons. The sequencing used peripheral blood, collected before any cancer treatment. Every receptor here comes from a male donor at least 60 years old with stage I squamous cell lung carcinoma. Each CDR3 is given with its conserved first and last residue. Each record gives: V gene, CDR3 protein.

>TRBV15
CATSRDRAGNEKLFF
>TRBV7-8
CASSLGGAEAFF
>TRBV7-2
CASSERTSGSPGELFF
>TRBV6-1
CASSPGDSTNEKLFF
>TRBV6-5
CATQGIGARSPLHF
>TRBV7-9
CASSLAPFPYF
>TRBV29-1
CSAKTSQRGLSYNEQFF
>TRBV6-6
CASSGATGANTEAFF
>TRBV6-5
CASSSALRDTEAFF
>TRBV30
CAFGQGADTQYF
>TRBV29-1
CSVVVQTGETQYF
>TRBV4-3
CASSQDWGRRIVF
>TRBV7-9
CASSSLTDTQYF
>TRBV19
CASSVRTSGGPQETQYF
>TRBV6-5
CASSLAGSGNTIYF
>TRBV11-3
CASSPTTGATAFF
>TRBV6-6
CASSSPDSQGSYEQYF
>TRBV2
CASSLSGGGETQYF
>TRBV6-5
CASSLAGWSSPLHF
>TRBV10-3
CAISESSDRGDTQYF
>TRBV29-1
CSVEEGGGSQPQHF
>TRBV5-1
CASSLVTGGLADTQYF
>TRBV11-3
CASSQDSLGHEQYF
>TRBV2
CASSIGREAFF
>TRBV5-6
CASRLAGGLYEQYF
>TRBV7-2
CASSFVGRNTEAFF
>TRBV5-1
CASSLADYGYTF
>TRBV29-1
CSVRDNNEQFF
>TRBV19
CASTSTGSVQPQHF
>TRBV2
CASPRDFEETQYF
>TRBV18
CASSPTDIPWRGQETQYF
>TRBV5-1
CASTRTGLTYEQYF
>TRBV6-5
CASSSDSYEQYF
>TRBV7-9
CASSSPWGLAGNTGELFF
>TRBV6-1
CASSEAEQIYNEQFF
>TRBV5-4
CASSRRAQTDTQYF
>TRBV9
CASSATDNEQFF
>TRBV7-6
CASSHPGGGRETQYF
>TRBV2
CASSFLTGVGEKLFF
>TRBV5-5
CASSLPRTGYNSPLHF
>TRBV6-5
CASSYAPYEQYF
>TRBV7-6
CAIISGMGEQFF
>TRBV6-1
CASSDRGSNTEAFF
>TRBV4-1
CASSQTRTGFYGYTF
>TRBV10-3
CAISQIGQGARNEQFF